This TCR beta chain derives from a study of T cells in localized non-small cell lung cancer. Data came from immunoSEQ multiplex PCR; TCRdb stores just in-frame clones and leaves some out. Here the sample spans more than 2,000 clones, approximately 25% being singletons. Germline CDR1 is LNHDA and CDR2 is SQIVND (reference sequence). Trimming removed 5 bases at V and 0 bases at J, with 14 bases between. This CDR3 contains 16 residues. On this clone: Its cognate antigen is unknown.

General study points: Multi-region tumor sequencing was not done, so intratumor heterogeneity could not be excluded. Higher blood T cell density tracked longer overall survival. The study found T cell clonality highest in uninvolved adjacent lung, above tumor. Adjacent lung exhibited a median of approximately 50 among the 100 most abundant tumor clones.

The TCR comes from a woman aged 35 to 70 with stage III squamous cell lung carcinoma. The sequencing here drew on lung tumor tissue, taken before any cancer treatment. V is TRBV19 and J is TRBJ1-5; D is ambiguous. CDR3: CASSPPRQNSNQPQHF. The DNA of the CDR3 is TGTGCCAGTAGTCCGCCCAGGCAGAATAGCAATCAGCCCCAGCATTTT.